This T cell receptor (beta chain) was documented in a study of T cell responses to AZD1222 COVID-19 vaccine. Study observations and caveats: The peak T cell response came first, and repertoires were sampled only after it. The donors showed a predominance of white British ancestry and of females, with possible underestimation of clonal diversity. Baseline seropositivity characterized only a handful of AZD1222 recipients.

TCRdb's table, derived via immunoSEQ multiplex PCR, lists solely in-frame clones and lacks some. The table shows about 150,000 clones, with 91% occurring only once. With regard to this clone: Its antigen is undetermined.

Looked up from germline, CDR1 is LNHDA and CDR2 is SQIVND (reference sequence). V lost 3 bases and J lost 5, with 14 bases in between. The CDR3 spans 15 residues. This sequence was found in an adult who received the MenACWY meningococcal vaccine as a control. Sample: peripheral blood, taken 28 days after the second dose of the MenACWY control vaccine. This sequence joins TRBV19 and TRBJ1-5; a weak D match, TRBD1 (5 bases). CDR3 DNA: TGTGCCAGTAGTATCTATAGCAGGGCTGATCAGCCCCAGCATTTT. Translated: CASSIYSRADQPQHF.